A single sample gave rise to the 17 T cell receptor beta chains below, sequenced in a study of CD8 T cells in ankylosing spondylitis. Via MiXCR, TCRdb re-called the 5' RACE reads, giving one row per CDR3 protein. Of around 94,000 distinct CDR3 sequences in the sample, around 8.3% were seen once. Study-wide results and limits: Seven to nine highly homologous variants made up a TCR beta motif that seemed to typify ankylosing spondylitis blood.

These receptors' targets are unknown. Sequenced sample: blood, either unsorted or a sorted T cell fraction (not recorded which). These receptors all come from a male donor with ankylosing spondylitis.

A few counts support this clonotype. This chain connects TRBV7-9 to TRBJ1-1, with D perhaps matching TRBD1 (5 bases). Germline V gene lookup returns CDR1 SEHNR and CDR2 FQNEAQ (reference sequence). V was pared by 6 bases and J by 6 bases, with 14 bases between. The CDR3 runs to 13 residues. CDR3 coding DNA: TGTGCCAGCAGGCTCGCGGGGGAACCTGAAGCTTTCTTT. It translates to CASRLAGEPEAFF.

This clonotype appeared many times. V gene TRBV15 combines with J gene TRBJ1-4, with 9 bases that match TRBD1. After removal of 0 bases from V and 7 bases from J, the junction contained 6 bases not matched to a gene. Germline V CDR1 and CDR2: LNHNV, YYDKDF (reference sequence). There are 16 residues in the CDR3. CDR3 DNA sequence: TGTGCCACCAGCAGAGATTCCGGGGACAGGGTTGAAAAACTGTTTTTT. Protein: CATSRDSGDRVEKLFF.

The sample holds many counts of this clonotype. V gene TRBV4-1 combines with J gene TRBJ1-1; D unresolved. Germline V lookup: CDR1 MGHRA, CDR2 YSYEKL. V shed 0 bases and J shed 5 bases, with 13 bases lying between them. The CDR3 is 15 amino acids. The DNA for the CDR3 is TGCGCCAGCAGCCAAGATTGGCCAATCGGGACTGAAGCTTTCTTT. Encoded protein: CASSQDWPIGTEAFF.

The V and J genes are TRBV6-2 or TRBV6-3 and TRBJ2-1, with 9 bases identical to TRBD2. The germline gives CDR1 MNHEY, CDR2 SVGEGT. This CDR3 has 15 amino acids. V trimming: 7 bases; J trimming: 3 bases; junction bases outside the gene matches: 7. This CDR3 is CASTSRGGVYNEQFF. CDR3 DNA: TGTGCCAGCACGAGCCGCGGGGGGGTCTACAATGAGCAGTTCTTC.

At least ten counts were recorded for this clonotype. The CDR3 region has the DNA TGTGCCACCAGTGAACCGACTAGCGCCCACAATGAGCAGTTCTTC. It yields the protein CATSEPTSAHNEQFF. This chain joins TRBV24-1 and TRBJ2-1, with TRBD2 matching over 8 bases. The germline CDR1 and CDR2 sequences are KGHDR and SFDVKD. This CDR3 contains 15 residues. The V gene end was trimmed by 4 bases and the J gene end by 5 bases; junction bases not matched to a gene: 6.

In its sample, this clonotype was seen many times. The V gene is TRBV7-9, the J gene TRBJ1-2; 8 nucleotides align to TRBD1. Losses at the gene ends were 4 bases for V and 4 bases for J; bases not matched to a gene: 8. Germline V gives CDR1 SEHNR, CDR2 FQNEAQ (reference sequence). The CDR3 has 15 residues. In nucleotides, the CDR3 is TGTGCCAGCAGCTCTAGTACCGGGACAGGCTATGGCTACACCTTC. Translating gives CASSSSTGTGYGYTF.

Only a few counts were recorded for this clonotype. The chain combines TRBV15 with TRBJ2-3, with a weak D call TRBD1 (6 bases). V lost 4 bases and J lost 4, with 18 bases in between. Germline V gives CDR1 LNHNV, CDR2 YYDKDF (reference sequence). The CDR3 sequence is 16 residues long. CDR3 loop: CATSKRKGDISDTQYF. DNA of the CDR3: TGTGCCACCAGCAAGAGGAAGGGGGACATTTCAGATACGCAGTATTTT.

This clonotype occurred a few times. V usage is TRBV29-1 and J usage is TRBJ1-1, with D possibly being TRBD1 (5 bases). Per germline, CDR1 SQVTM and CDR2 ANQGSEA. Trimming pared 4 bases from V and 0 bases from J, leaving 15 bases between. This CDR3 comprises 15 residues. The CDR3 nucleotides are TGCAGCGTTGTTGGGGACGGAGGGATGAACACTGAAGCTTTCTTT. The encoded protein is CSVVGDGGMNTEAFF.

This clonotype has a handful of counts. In DNA form, the CDR3 reads TGCGCCAGCAAAACTTACAGTTCGAACACCGGGGAGCTGTTTTTT. Translating gives CASKTYSSNTGELFF. The chain uses TRBV5-1 and TRBJ2-2, with no clear D. Germline CDR1 and CDR2: SGHRS and YFSETQ. Trimming took off 6 bases at V and 0 bases at J, with 12 bases between the two ends. This CDR3 has 15 residues.

This clonotype was observed many times. The CDR3, as DNA: TGTGCCAGCAGCTTAGGTGGGACAGGGTCGTCTGAGCAGTTCTTC. It yields the protein CASSLGGTGSSEQFF. The chain joins TRBV13 to TRBJ2-1; 9 bases line up with TRBD1. Trimming cost V 0 bases and J 9 bases; bases outside gene matches: 6. From germline, CDR1 is PRHDT and CDR2 FYEKMQ (reference sequence). The CDR3 spans 15 residues. The whole variable domain, remainder taken from reference TRBV13 and TRBJ2-1, is AAGVIQSPRHLIKEKRETATLKCYPIPRHDTVYWYQQGPGQDPQFLISFYEKMQSDKGSIPDRFSAQQFSDYHSELNMSSLELGDSALYFCASSLGGTGSSEQFFGPGTRLTVL.

This clonotype has a count of ten or more. The V gene is TRBV9, the J gene TRBJ1-1, with TRBD1 matching over 7 bases. V lost 3 bases to trimming and J lost 0 bases; unmatched junction nucleotides: 14. CDR1 and CDR2 from the germline V gene are SGDLS and YYNGEE. The CDR3 runs to 18 residues. Here the CDR3 reads CASSDTVTMGQMNTEAFF. The DNA of the CDR3 is TGTGCCAGCAGCGACACAGTGACCATGGGACAGATGAACACTGAAGCTTTCTTT.

V is TRBV11-3 and J is TRBJ2-1; 9 bases fit TRBD2. Per germline, CDR1 SGHNT and CDR2 YENEEA. The CDR3 consists of 16 residues. J was trimmed by 4 bases and V by 1 base; bases with no gene match: 5. CDR3 sequence: CASSLVGSGRYNEQFF. The CDR3 DNA sequence: TGTGCCAGCAGCTTAGTCGGTAGCGGGAGATACAATGAGCAGTTCTTC.

This chain links TRBV19 with TRBJ2-2, with 11 positions matching TRBD2. V was pared by 6 bases and J by 6 bases, with 6 bases of the junction left unmatched. CDR1 is LNHDA and CDR2 is SQIVND in the germline V gene (reference sequence). The CDR3 covers 15 residues. The CDR3 sequence: CASSPIAGGPGELFF. Written as DNA, the CDR3 is TGTGCCAGTAGCCCAATAGCGGGAGGGCCCGGGGAGCTGTTTTTT.

The chain couples TRBV10-3 to TRBJ2-1, with a tentative D call TRBD1 (7 bases). This CDR3 comprises 15 residues. Germline-derived CDR1 and CDR2 are ENHRY and SYGVKD. Between the trimmed V and J ends, which lost 4 bases and 7 bases, there was a span of 17 bases. The CDR3 sequence: CAISVEGAPRNEQFF. In DNA, the CDR3 is TGTGCCATCAGTGTGGAGGGGGCGCCTCGGAATGAGCAGTTCTTC.

This clonotype was counted many times. The rearrangement uses TRBV13 and TRBJ2-1; TRBD2 matches 10 bases. The CDR3 runs to 16 residues. CDR1 and CDR2 from the germline V gene are PRHDT and FYEKMQ (reference sequence). V lost 0 bases and J lost 4; bases outside the gene matches: 3. Here the CDR3 DNA reads TGTGCCAGCAGCTTAGGTGGGACTAGCGTGTACAATGAGCAGTTCTTC. This gives the protein CASSLGGTSVYNEQFF.

This clonotype was recorded a few times. The chain couples TRBV27 to TRBJ2-1; the match to TRBD2 covers 8 bases. CDR1 and CDR2 (germline): MNHEY, SMNVEV (reference sequence). The ends lost 6 bases at V and 6 bases at J; junction bases unmatched: 10. CDR3 size: 15 residues. CDR3: CASSPGGGVGNEQFF. DNA of the CDR3: TGTGCCAGCAGCCCCGGGGGGGGTGTTGGCAATGAGCAGTTCTTC.

In its sample, this clonotype was seen many times. The chain has TRBV11-2 and TRBJ2-1, with D tentatively TRBD1 (5 bases). Per the germline V gene, CDR1 is SGHAT and CDR2 is FQNNGV. The CDR3 spans 11 residues. V dropped 5 bases and J dropped 6 bases, with 5 bases sitting between them. This CDR3 is CASSQGNEQFF. As DNA, the CDR3 is TGTGCCAGCAGCCAGGGCAATGAGCAGTTCTTC.